What follows are 8 T cell receptor beta chains derived from one specimen sequenced in a study of blood T cell repertoires in COVID-19. Here immunoSEQ multiplex PCR was the method, and the copy in TCRdb shows in-frame clones only, minus some. The repertoire includes over 120,000 clones, 85% to 90% of them detected once, and less than 45% sits in the top ten. Sequencing was done on a sample of peripheral blood. The origin of the receptors is a man aged 45-65 years who had recovered from COVID-19.

This clone has only one observation. The chain carries TRBV19 and TRBJ2-1, with TRBD2 matching 12 bases. Germline V CDR1 and CDR2: LNHDA, SQIVND (reference sequence). The CDR3 has 15 amino acids. V shed 6 bases, J shed 8 bases, and the junction held 8 bases outside the gene matches. CDR3 DNA: TGTGCCAGTAGGAGCGGGACTAGCGGGTTCTATGAGCAGTTCTTC. It translates to CASRSGTSGFYEQFF.

This rearrangement joins TRBV9 to TRBJ1-2; TRBD1 matches 7 bases. V dropped 3 bases and J dropped 4; count of bases not matched to a gene: 6. CDR3 length: 14 residues. The germline gives CDR1 SGDLS, CDR2 YYNGEE. Here the CDR3 reads CASSARQGSYGYTF. CDR3 DNA sequence: TGTGCCAGCAGCGCCCGACAGGGAAGCTATGGCTACACCTTC.

V usage is TRBV3-1 (or the pseudogene TRBV3-2) and J usage is TRBJ2-5; D remains ambiguous. In germline, CDR1 is LGHDT, CDR2 YNNKEL (reference sequence). V was clipped by 6 bases and J by 4 bases, with 21 bases between them. The CDR3 extends over 16 amino acids. The CDR3, as DNA: TGTGCCAGCAGACATACCGGTGGGCAGTGGGTAGAGACCCAGTACTTC. It codes for CASRHTGGQWVETQYF.

This chain joins TRBV6-5 and TRBJ2-1; perhaps TRBD2 as D (6 bases). Germline V gives CDR1 MNHEY, CDR2 SVGAGI. Trimming pared 6 bases from V and 3 bases from J, leaving 15 bases between. This CDR3 contains 15 residues. CDR3 DNA: TGTGCCAGCAGCTTTCAGGGAGGCGGCTACAATGAGCAGTTCTTC. Translating gives CASSFQGGGYNEQFF.

The J gene is TRBJ2-3, the V gene TRBV25-1; TRBD1 matches at 7 bases. Germline trimming cut 0 bases from V and 0 bases from J; bases unmatched to any gene: 6. The germline gives CDR1 MGHDK, CDR2 SYGVNS. CDR3 length: 17 residues. The CDR3 sequence is CASSEYTGQPSTDTQYF. In DNA, the CDR3 is TGTGCCAGCAGTGAATACACGGGACAGCCTAGCACAGATACGCAGTATTTT.

The chain is built from TRBV4-3 and TRBJ2-2, with D possibly TRBD1 on 5 matching bases. From germline, CDR1 is LGHNA and CDR2 YSLEER. The CDR3 runs to 16 residues. V lost 0 bases and J 3 bases, leaving 11 bases between the germline ends. The CDR3, as DNA: TGCGCCAGCAGCCAAGAAAGGGGCTTCGACACCGGGGAGCTGTTTTTT. Its protein is CASSQERGFDTGELFF.

The chain carries TRBV11-2 and TRBJ1-2; no reliable D call. CDR1 SGHAT and CDR2 FQNNGV come from the germline V gene. This CDR3 contains 14 residues. V shed 4 bases and J shed 4 bases, with 13 bases lying between them. CDR3 amino acids: CASSSSHGPYGYTF. CDR3 DNA: TGTGCCAGCAGCTCCTCCCATGGCCCCTATGGCTACACCTTC.

The CDR3 region is CASTARQGPGEQYF. In nucleotides, the CDR3 is TGTGCCAGCACCGCTCGACAGGGGCCCGGCGAGCAGTACTTC. V usage is TRBV13 and J usage is TRBJ2-7; 8 positions match TRBD1. Trimming took 7 bases from V and 6 from J; bases not matched to a gene: 11. The CDR3 is 14 residues long. The germline gives CDR1 PRHDT, CDR2 FYEKMQ (reference sequence).